The table lists the clone carrying this T cell receptor beta chain with a few counts. For TCRbeta, the library was prepared with unique molecular identifiers. Each CDR3 protein is one row after TCRdb ran MiXCR on the PCR reads. Here the sample spans about 540,000 distinct CDR3 sequences, 18% being singletons. This record comes from a study of T-cell reconstitution after alpha-beta-depleted transplantation in children. The origin of this receptor is a human donor who donated a stem cell graft to a child with acute lymphoblastic leukemia. Sample: PBMCs from the stem cell graft donor, taken from the stem cell graft.

The CDR3 loop is CSVPGTSTDTQYF. CDR3 DNA: TGCAGCGTACCCGGGACTAGCACAGATACGCAGTATTTT. The V call is TRBV29-1, the J call TRBJ2-3; maybe TRBD2 (6 bases). The CDR3 length is 13 residues. Trimming removed 6 bases from V and 0 bases from J, with 10 bases in between. The germline gives CDR1 SQVTM, CDR2 ANQGSEA.